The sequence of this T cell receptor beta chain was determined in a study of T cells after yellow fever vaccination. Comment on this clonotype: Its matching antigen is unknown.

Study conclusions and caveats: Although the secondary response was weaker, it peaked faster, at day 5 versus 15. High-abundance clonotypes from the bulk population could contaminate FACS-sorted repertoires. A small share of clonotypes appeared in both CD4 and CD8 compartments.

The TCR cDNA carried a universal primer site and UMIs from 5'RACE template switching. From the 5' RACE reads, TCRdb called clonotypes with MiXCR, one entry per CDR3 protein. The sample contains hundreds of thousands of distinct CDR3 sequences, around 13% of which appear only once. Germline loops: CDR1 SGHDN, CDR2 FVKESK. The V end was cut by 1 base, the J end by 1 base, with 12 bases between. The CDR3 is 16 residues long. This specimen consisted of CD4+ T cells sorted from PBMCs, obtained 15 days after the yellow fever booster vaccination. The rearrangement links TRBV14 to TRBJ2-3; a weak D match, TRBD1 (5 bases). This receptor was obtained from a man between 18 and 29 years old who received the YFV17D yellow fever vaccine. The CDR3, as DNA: TGTGCCAGCAGCCAAGGAACAGGCGCGGGCACAGATACGCAGTATTTT. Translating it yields CASSQGTGAGTDTQYF.